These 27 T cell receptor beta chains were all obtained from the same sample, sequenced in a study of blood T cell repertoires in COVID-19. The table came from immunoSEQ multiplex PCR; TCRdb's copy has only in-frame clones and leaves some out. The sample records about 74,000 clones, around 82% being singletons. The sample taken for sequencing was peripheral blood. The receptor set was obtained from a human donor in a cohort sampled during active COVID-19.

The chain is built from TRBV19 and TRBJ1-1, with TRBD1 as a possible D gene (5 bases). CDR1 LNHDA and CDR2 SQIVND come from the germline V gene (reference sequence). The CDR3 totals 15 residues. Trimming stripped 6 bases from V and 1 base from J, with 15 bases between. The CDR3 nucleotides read TGTGCCAGTAGGACGCCGGGACTGGGGAACACTGAAGCTTTCTTT. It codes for CASRTPGLGNTEAFF.

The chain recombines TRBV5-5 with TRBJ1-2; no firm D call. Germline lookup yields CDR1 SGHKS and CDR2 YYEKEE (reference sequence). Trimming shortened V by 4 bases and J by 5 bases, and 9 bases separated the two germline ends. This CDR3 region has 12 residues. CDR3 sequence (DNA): TGTGCCAGCAGCCTGGGCGGTTATGGCTACACCTTC. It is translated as CASSLGGYGYTF.

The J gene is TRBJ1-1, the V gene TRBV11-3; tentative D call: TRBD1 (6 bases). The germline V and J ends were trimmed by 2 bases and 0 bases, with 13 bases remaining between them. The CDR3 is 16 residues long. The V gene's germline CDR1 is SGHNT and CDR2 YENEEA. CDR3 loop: CASSLTAGAMNTEAFF. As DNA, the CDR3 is TGTGCCAGCAGCTTAACCGCAGGGGCAATGAACACTGAAGCTTTCTTT.

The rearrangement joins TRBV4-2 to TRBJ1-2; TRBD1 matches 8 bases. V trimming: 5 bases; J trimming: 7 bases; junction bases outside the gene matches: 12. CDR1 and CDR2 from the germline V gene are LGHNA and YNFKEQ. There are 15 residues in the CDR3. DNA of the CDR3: TGTGCCAGCAGCGGGGGGGACAGGAGGACTGCTGGCTACACCTTC. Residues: CASSGGDRRTAGYTF.

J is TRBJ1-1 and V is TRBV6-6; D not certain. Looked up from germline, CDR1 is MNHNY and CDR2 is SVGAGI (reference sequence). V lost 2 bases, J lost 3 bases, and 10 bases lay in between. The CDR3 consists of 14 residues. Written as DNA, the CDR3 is TGTGCCAGCAGTTACACGGGGAGGGACACTGAAGCTTTCTTT. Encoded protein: CASSYTGRDTEAFF.

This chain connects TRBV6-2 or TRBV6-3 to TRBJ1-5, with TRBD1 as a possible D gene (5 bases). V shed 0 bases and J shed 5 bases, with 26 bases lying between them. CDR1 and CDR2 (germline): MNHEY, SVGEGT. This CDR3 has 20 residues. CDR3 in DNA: TGTGCCAGCAGTTACTCGAGAATTAAAGGGGCCCCTACTAAGGATCAGCCCCAGCATTTT. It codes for CASSYSRIKGAPTKDQPQHF.

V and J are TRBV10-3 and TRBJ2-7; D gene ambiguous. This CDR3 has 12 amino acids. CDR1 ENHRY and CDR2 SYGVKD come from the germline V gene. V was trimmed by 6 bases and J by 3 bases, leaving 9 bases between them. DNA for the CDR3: TGTGCCATCAGAGAACATCTCTACGAGCAGTACTTC. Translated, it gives CAIREHLYEQYF.

The CDR3: CSALTGWVTEAFF. CDR3 nucleotides: TGCAGCGCGCTGACAGGGTGGGTTACTGAAGCTTTCTTT. The rearrangement links TRBV29-1 to TRBJ1-1; 7 bases map to TRBD1. This CDR3 spans 13 amino acids. CDR1 and CDR2 from the germline V gene are SQVTM and ANQGSEA. V shed 7 bases, J shed 5 bases, and the junction held 10 bases outside the gene matches.

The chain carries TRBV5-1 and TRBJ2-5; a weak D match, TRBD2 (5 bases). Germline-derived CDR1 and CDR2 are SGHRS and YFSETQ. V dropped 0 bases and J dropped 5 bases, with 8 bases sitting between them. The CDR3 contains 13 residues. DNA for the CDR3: TGCGCCAGCAGCTTGGGGATAGCGGAGACCCAGTACTTC. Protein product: CASSLGIAETQYF.

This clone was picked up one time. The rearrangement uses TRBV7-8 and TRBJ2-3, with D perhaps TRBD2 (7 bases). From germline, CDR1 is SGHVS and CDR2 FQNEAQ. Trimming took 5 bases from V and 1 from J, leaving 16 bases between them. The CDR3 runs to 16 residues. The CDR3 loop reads CASSPGVGGRTDTQYF. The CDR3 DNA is TGTGCCAGCAGCCCTGGGGTGGGGGGGCGCACAGATACGCAGTATTTT.

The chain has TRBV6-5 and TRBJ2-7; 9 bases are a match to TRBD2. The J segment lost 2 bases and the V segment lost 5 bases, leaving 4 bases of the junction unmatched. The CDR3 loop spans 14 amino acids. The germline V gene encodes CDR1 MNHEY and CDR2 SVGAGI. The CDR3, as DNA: TGTGCCAGCAGTCCGACTAGCGGACCCTACGAGCAGTACTTC. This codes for CASSPTSGPYEQYF.

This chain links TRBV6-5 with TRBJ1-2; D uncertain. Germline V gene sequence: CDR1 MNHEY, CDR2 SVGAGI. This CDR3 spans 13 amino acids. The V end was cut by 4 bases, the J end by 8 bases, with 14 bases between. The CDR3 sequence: CASSLGAWAGYTF. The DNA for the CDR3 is TGTGCCAGCAGTTTGGGAGCATGGGCCGGCTACACCTTC.

The CDR3 sequence: CASSPVQGKTEAFF. The CDR3 DNA reads TGTGCCAGCTCACCAGTACAGGGGAAGACTGAAGCTTTCTTT. The chain couples TRBV18 to TRBJ1-1; 7 bases match TRBD1. Germline loops: CDR1 KGHSH, CDR2 LQKENI. This CDR3 spans 14 amino acids. V shed 2 bases and J 5 bases; nucleotides not matched to a gene: 5.

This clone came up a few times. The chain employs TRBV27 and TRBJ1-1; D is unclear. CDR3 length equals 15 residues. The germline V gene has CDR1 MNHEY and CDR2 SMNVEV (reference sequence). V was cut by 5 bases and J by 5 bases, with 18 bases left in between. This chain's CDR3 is CASSPPRRGLTEAFF. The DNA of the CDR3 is TGTGCCAGCAGTCCCCCACGTAGAGGGTTAACTGAAGCTTTCTTT.

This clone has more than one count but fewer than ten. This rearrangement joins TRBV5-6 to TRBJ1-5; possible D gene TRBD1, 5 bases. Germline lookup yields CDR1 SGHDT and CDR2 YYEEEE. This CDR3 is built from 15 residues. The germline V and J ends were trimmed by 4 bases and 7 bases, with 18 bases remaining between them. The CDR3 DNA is TGTGCCAGCAGCCTTGTAACCAGCTCAGGGCAGCCCCAGCATTTT. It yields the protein CASSLVTSSGQPQHF. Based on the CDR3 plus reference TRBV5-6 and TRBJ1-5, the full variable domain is DAGVTQSPTHLIKTRGQQVTLRCSPKSGHDTVSWYQQALGQGPQFIFQYYEEEERQRGNFPDRFSGHQFPNYSSELNVNALLLGDSALYLCASSLVTSSGQPQHFGDGTRLSIL.

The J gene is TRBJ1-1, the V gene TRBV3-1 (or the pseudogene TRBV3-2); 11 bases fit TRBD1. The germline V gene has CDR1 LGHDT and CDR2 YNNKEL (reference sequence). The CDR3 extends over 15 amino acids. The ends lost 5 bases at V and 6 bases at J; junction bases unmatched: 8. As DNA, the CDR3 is TGTGCCAGCAGCTCCGGGACAGGGGGTTGGGCTGAAGCTTTCTTT. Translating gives CASSSGTGGWAEAFF.

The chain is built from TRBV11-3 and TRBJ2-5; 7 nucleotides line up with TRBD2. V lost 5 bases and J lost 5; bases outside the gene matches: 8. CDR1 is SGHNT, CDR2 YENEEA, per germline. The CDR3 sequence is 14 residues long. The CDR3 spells CASSRTSSGETQYF. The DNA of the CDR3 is TGTGCCAGCAGCAGAACCTCTAGCGGCGAGACCCAGTACTTC.

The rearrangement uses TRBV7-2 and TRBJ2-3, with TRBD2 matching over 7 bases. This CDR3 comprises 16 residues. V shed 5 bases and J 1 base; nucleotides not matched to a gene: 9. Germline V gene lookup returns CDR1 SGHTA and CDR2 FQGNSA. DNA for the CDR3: TGTGCCAGCAGCCAGATGGGGGGGTTTGGCACAGATACGCAGTATTTT. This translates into CASSQMGGFGTDTQYF.

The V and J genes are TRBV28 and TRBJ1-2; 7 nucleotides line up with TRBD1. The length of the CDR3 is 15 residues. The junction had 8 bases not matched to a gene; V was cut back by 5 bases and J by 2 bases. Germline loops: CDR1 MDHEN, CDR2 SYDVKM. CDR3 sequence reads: CASSVGTAENYGYTF. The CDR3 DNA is TGTGCCAGCAGTGTGGGGACAGCCGAAAACTATGGCTACACCTTC.

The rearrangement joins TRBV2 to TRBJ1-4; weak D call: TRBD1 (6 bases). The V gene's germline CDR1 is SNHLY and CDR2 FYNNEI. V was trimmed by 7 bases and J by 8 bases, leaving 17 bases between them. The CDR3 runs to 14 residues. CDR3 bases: TGTGCCAGCACAGACAGGCCTCTTGGGGAAAAACTGTTTTTT. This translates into CASTDRPLGEKLFF.

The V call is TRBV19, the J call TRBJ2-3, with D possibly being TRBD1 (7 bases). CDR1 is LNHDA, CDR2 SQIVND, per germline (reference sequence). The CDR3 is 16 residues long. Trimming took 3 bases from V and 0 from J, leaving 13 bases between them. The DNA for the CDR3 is TGTGCCAGTAGTATCCAGACAGGGAGGAGCACAGATACGCAGTATTTT. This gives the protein CASSIQTGRSTDTQYF.

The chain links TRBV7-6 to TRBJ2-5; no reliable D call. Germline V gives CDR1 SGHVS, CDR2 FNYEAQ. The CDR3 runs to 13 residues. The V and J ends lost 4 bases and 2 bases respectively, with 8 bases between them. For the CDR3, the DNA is TGTGCCAGCAGCTCAACAAGACAAGAGACCCAGTACTTC. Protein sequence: CASSSTRQETQYF.

CDR3 residues: CASSYSKGAKGYEQYF. CDR3 bases: TGTGCCAGCAGTTACTCGAAGGGGGCGAAGGGGTACGAGCAGTACTTC. V usage is TRBV6-6 and J usage is TRBJ2-7; TRBD1 agrees at 7 bases. Germline V gene sequence: CDR1 MNHNY, CDR2 SVGAGI (reference sequence). The ends lost 0 bases at V and 4 bases at J; junction bases unmatched: 9. The CDR3 is made up of 16 amino acids.

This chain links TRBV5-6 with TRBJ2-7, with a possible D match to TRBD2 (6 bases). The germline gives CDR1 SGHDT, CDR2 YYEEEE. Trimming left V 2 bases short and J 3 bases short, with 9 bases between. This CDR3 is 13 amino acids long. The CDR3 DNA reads TGTGCCAGCAGCTTTGGAGGGTACTACGAGCAGTACTTC. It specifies CASSFGGYYEQYF.

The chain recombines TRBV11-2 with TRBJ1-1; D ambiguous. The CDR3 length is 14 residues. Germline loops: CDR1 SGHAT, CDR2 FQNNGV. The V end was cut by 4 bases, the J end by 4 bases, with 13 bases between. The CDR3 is CASSSPGLRTEAFF. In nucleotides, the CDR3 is TGTGCCAGCAGCTCCCCCGGTCTCCGCACTGAAGCTTTCTTT.

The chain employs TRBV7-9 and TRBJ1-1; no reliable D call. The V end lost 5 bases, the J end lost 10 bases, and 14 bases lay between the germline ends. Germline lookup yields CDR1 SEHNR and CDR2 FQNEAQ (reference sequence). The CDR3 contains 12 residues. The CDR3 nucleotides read TGTGCCAGCAGCCTGGGAGGGAGCGGAGCTTTCTTT. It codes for CASSLGGSGAFF. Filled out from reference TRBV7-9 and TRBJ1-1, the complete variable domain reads DTGVSQNPRHKITKRGQNVTFRCDPISEHNRLYWYRQTLGQGPEFLTYFQNEAQLEKSRLLSDRFSAERPKGSFSTLEIQRTEQGDSAMYLCASSLGGSGAFFGQGTRLTVV.

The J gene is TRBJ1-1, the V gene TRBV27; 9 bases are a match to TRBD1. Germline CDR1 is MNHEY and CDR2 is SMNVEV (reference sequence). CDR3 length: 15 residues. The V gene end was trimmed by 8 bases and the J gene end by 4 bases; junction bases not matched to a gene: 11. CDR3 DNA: TGTGCCAGCCATAGGGGGGACAGGGACAGCACTGAAGCTTTCTTT. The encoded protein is CASHRGDRDSTEAFF.